This T cell receptor (beta chain) was sequenced for a study of cytomegalovirus exposure and HLA in healthy donors. The CDR3 runs 12 residues. The germline CDR1 and CDR2 sequences are MNHEY and SMNVEV (reference sequence). The V segment lost 6 bases and the J segment 7 bases; nucleotides outside the gene matches: 3. Primers for the PCR totalled 60 Vbeta and 13 Jbeta. Sequenced by immunoSEQ multiplex PCR; TCRdb stores in-frame clones only, minus some. The sample consists of around 100,000 clones, about 59% of them appearing once. Sequenced material: PBMCs. V is TRBV27 and J is TRBJ1-1, with 9 bases that match TRBD1. This clonotype was sampled from a man aged 25-45 years in good health and CMV-seropositive. This CDR3 is CASRGQGLEAFF. The CDR3, as DNA: TGTGCCAGCAGGGGACAGGGACTTGAAGCTTTCTTT.